Listed below are T cell receptor beta chains from one sample, sequenced in a study of T cell changes during pregnancy in multiple sclerosis. Produced via immunoSEQ multiplex PCR; TCRdb's table is partial and in-frame only. The sample includes 65,000 to 80,000 clones, 90% of them seen just once. Material: peripheral blood, obtained in the third trimester of pregnancy. All receptors come from a female donor with multiple sclerosis, enrolled in a pregnancy study. The CDR3 runs from the conserved cysteine through the conserved F or W. Each record gives: J gene, CDR3 length, V gene, D gene, clone size, CDR3 DNA, CDR3 protein. A D gene is named only where the DNA matches it firmly. Clone size, where shown, is once, few, many, or a class for clones that have expanded.

TRBJ1-6 14 TRBV6-6 TRBD1 NA TGTGCCAGCAGGGGTTACAGGGGGAATTCACCCCTCCACTTT CASRGYRGNSPLHF
TRBJ2-7 16 TRBV5-1 NA NA TGCGCCAGCAGCTGGAGCCGGGACACTAGAAACTACGAGCAGTACTTC CASSWSRDTRNYEQYF
TRBJ2-1 14 TRBV2 NA NA TGTGCCAGCAGAGCTATCACTGGGGGCGATGAGCAGTTCTTC CASRAITGGDEQFF
TRBJ2-1 16 TRBV5-4 TRBD2 NA TGTGCCAGCAGCTTGAAAGTGACTAGCAACTACAATGAGCAGTTCTTC CASSLKVTSNYNEQFF
TRBJ2-2 16 TRBV7-8 TRBD2 NA TGTGCCAGCAGCTTAGTAGGCTTCGGCGGGAGCGGGGAGCTGTTTTTT CASSLVGFGGSGELFF
TRBJ1-2 15 TRBV7-2 NA NA TGTGCCAGCAGCTCGGACTCTCTAGCCTCCTATGGCTACACCTTC CASSSDSLASYGYTF
TRBJ2-5 16 TRBV4-1 NA NA TGCGCCAGCAGCCAAAAGATGGGACTCGAGAAAGAGACCCAGTACTTC CASSQKMGLEKETQYF
TRBJ2-6 15 TRBV9 NA once TGTGCCAGCAGCTCACAGGGCTCTGGGGCCAACGTCCTGACTTTC CASSSQGSGANVLTF
TRBJ1-2 17 TRBV15 TRBD1 NA TGTGCCACCAGCAGAAAATCATCCGGGACAGGGATCGGTGGCTACACCTTC CATSRKSSGTGIGGYTF
TRBJ1-5 16 TRBV4-1 NA NA TGCGCCAGCAGCCAAGACCACAGGACCCACTATCAGCCCCAGCATTTT CASSQDHRTHYQPQHF
TRBJ2-7 12 TRBV14 NA NA TGTGCCAGCAGCCAAGATCACTACGAGCAGTACTTC CASSQDHYEQYF
TRBJ1-1 14 TRBV27 NA NA TGTGCCAGCAGCCCGGGCTGGGAGGGTCTTGAAGTTTTCTTT CASSPGWEGLEVFF
TRBJ2-5 16 TRBV7-7 TRBD1 NA TGTGCCAGCAGCTTGGGGGCCGGGACAGGGGGGGAGACCCAGTACTTC CASSLGAGTGGETQYF
TRBJ2-7 12 TRBV29-1 TRBD2 NA TGCAGCGTGGGGGGGAATGCGGACGAGCAGTACTTC CSVGGNADEQYF
TRBJ2-3 12 TRBV6-1 NA NA TGTGCCAGCAGCCCAGCGTCCCTTACGCAGTATTTT CASSPASLTQYF
TRBJ2-7 14 TRBV5-1 TRBD1 NA TGCGCCATTCCTCGACAGGGTTGGTTCTACGAGCAGTACTTC CAIPRQGWFYEQYF
TRBJ1-2 14 TRBV28 NA NA TGTGCCAGCAGTTTAGACCGGGAAGAGTATGGCTACACCTTC CASSLDREEYGYTF
TRBJ2-1 10 TRBV29-1 NA once TGCAGCGGCAGGATAAATGAGCAGTTCTTC CSGRINEQFF
TRBJ2-3 19 TRBV27 TRBD2 NA TGTGCCAGCAGCTTATATGGGACTAGCGGGAGGGACGGCACAGATACGCAGTATTTT CASSLYGTSGRDGTDTQYF
TRBJ2-1 19 TRBV19 TRBD2 NA TGTGCCAGTAGTATCTCTGGGACTAGCGGGTCCCGCTCCTACAATGAGCAGTTCTTC CASSISGTSGSRSYNEQFF
TRBJ2-1 15 TRBV7-2 TRBD2 once TGTGCCAGCAGCTTACATAGCGGGGGGGGGAATGAGCAGTTCTTC CASSLHSGGGNEQFF
TRBJ2-7 15 TRBV5-1 NA NA TGCGCCAGCACCCTTTTGGCAGGGGACTCCTACGAGCAGTACTTC CASTLLAGDSYEQYF
TRBJ1-1 18 TRBV27 TRBD1 NA TGTGCCAGCAGGGGCCGGGACAGGGGGCTAGTATCAGGAACTGAAGCTTTCTTT CASRGRDRGLVSGTEAFF
TRBJ2-6 12 TRBV5-5 NA once TGTGCCACCCGAGTCGGGGCCAACGTCCTGACTTTC CATRVGANVLTF
TRBJ2-1 15 TRBV5-1 NA NA TGCGCCAGCAGATCCAGTAGCGGTCGTGGTAATGAGCAGTTCTTC CASRSSSGRGNEQFF
TRBJ2-1 16 TRBV9 TRBD2 NA TGTGCCAGCAGCGTAGTCTCCGGGGGGGTTTTTAATGAGCAGTTCTTC CASSVVSGGVFNEQFF
TRBJ2-3 15 TRBV30 NA NA TGTGCCTGGAGTGGGGCAGGGCTTATCACAGATACGCAGTATTTT CAWSGAGLITDTQYF
TRBJ2-7 15 TRBV13 TRBD2 NA TGTGCCAGCAGCGCCGCGGGAGGGTCAGACTACGAGCAGTACTTC CASSAAGGSDYEQYF
TRBJ2-7 16 TRBV6-6 TRBD2 NA TGTGCCAGCAGTTGGGCGTTAGCGGGGGGGCCTAACGAGCAGTACTTC CASSWALAGGPNEQYF
TRBJ2-7 15 TRBV6-1 TRBD1 NA TGTGCCAGCAGTGGACCCGGGACAGGGAGGCGCGAGCAGTACTTC CASSGPGTGRREQYF
TRBJ2-5 11 TRBV11-1 NA NA TGTGCCAGCAGCTTCCTAAAGACCCAGTACTTC CASSFLKTQYF
TRBJ1-2 13 TRBV7-2 NA NA TGTGCCAGCAGCCTCACAAATAACTATGGCTACACCTTC CASSLTNNYGYTF
TRBJ2-7 14 TRBV2 TRBD2 NA TGTGCCAGCAGTGTTAGCGGGGGAAGGCGTGAGCAGTACTTC CASSVSGGRREQYF
TRBJ1-2 11 TRBV6-4 NA NA TGTGCCAGCAGGCACAGGGACGGCTACACCTTC CASRHRDGYTF
TRBJ2-7 14 TRBV4-1 NA NA TGCGCCAGCAGCCAAGATTTTGCGGGCTACGAGCAGTACTTC CASSQDFAGYEQYF
TRBJ2-7 15 TRBV27 TRBD1 NA TGTGCCAGCAGTACACAGGGGGAATATACCTACGAGCAGTACTTC CASSTQGEYTYEQYF
TRBJ2-7 17 TRBV2 NA NA TGTGCCAGCAGTGAAGCGCCCTCGGGTTGGAGCTCCTACGAGCAGTACTTC CASSEAPSGWSSYEQYF
TRBJ1-1 13 TRBV7-9 NA once TGTGCCAGCAGCTTCGATCAGGGGACTGAAGCTTTCTTT CASSFDQGTEAFF
TRBJ2-7 14 TRBV27 TRBD2 NA TGTGCCAGCAGACGCGGGACTAGCGTCCACGAGCAGTACTTC CASRRGTSVHEQYF
TRBJ2-7 14 TRBV6-6 TRBD1 NA TGTGCCAGCAGTGGACAGGGTGGGACCTACGAGCAGTACTTC CASSGQGGTYEQYF
TRBJ2-7 14 TRBV7-9 TRBD1 once TGTGCCAGCAGCGGCCGGGACAGGGGGTACGAGCAGTACTTC CASSGRDRGYEQYF
TRBJ2-2 13 TRBV28 NA NA TGTGCCAGCAGTTTATACGAGACCGGGGAGCTGTTTTTT CASSLYETGELFF
TRBJ1-2 13 TRBV6-5 NA NA TGTGCCAGCGGGGGCAGACGAAACTATGGCTACACCTTC CASGGRRNYGYTF
TRBJ1-1 18 TRBV10-3 TRBD1 NA TGTGCCATCAGTGAGACACCCTCAGTTGGACAGGGGAACACTGAAGCTTTCTTT CAISETPSVGQGNTEAFF
TRBJ2-3 14 TRBV5-1 NA NA TGCGCCAGCTCCGGCAGGGGAGGCACAGATACGCAGTATTTT CASSGRGGTDTQYF
TRBJ1-2 15 TRBV19 TRBD1 once TGTGCCAGTAGTACCCGGGGACAGGATCACTATGGCTACACCTTC CASSTRGQDHYGYTF
TRBJ2-4 21 TRBV19 TRBD2 NA TGTGCCAGCCGGCCGGGAGGTGGACTAGCGGGGGGGCTAACAGCCAAAAACATTCAGTACTTC CASRPGGGLAGGLTAKNIQYF
TRBJ2-3 15 TRBV9 TRBD1 NA TGTGCCAGCAGCGTATGGCAGGGGGGCACAGATACGCAGTATTTT CASSVWQGGTDTQYF
TRBJ1-3 16 TRBV18 NA NA TGTGCCAGCTCACCGTCCGCGGGGTTCTCTGGAAACACCATATATTTT CASSPSAGFSGNTIYF
TRBJ1-4 13 TRBV6-1 NA NA TGTGCCAGCCTTTGGCAGGAGGGCGAAAAACTGTTTTTT CASLWQEGEKLFF